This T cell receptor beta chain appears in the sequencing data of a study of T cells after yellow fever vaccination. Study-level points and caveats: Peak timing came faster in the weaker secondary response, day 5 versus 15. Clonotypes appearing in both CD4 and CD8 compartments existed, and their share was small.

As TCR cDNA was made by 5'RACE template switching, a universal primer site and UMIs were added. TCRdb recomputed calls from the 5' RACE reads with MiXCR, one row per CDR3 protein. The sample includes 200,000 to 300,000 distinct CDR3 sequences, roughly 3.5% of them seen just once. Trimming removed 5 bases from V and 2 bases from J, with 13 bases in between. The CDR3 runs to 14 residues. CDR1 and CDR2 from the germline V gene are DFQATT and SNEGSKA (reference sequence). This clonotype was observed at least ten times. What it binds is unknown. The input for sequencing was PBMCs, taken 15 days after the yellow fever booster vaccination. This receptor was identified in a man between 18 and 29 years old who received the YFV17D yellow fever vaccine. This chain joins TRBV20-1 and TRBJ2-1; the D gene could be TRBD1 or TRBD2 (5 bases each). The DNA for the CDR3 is TGCAGTGCTGGGGCGGGTGCCCCCTACAATGAGCAGTTCTTC. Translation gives CSAGAGAPYNEQFF.